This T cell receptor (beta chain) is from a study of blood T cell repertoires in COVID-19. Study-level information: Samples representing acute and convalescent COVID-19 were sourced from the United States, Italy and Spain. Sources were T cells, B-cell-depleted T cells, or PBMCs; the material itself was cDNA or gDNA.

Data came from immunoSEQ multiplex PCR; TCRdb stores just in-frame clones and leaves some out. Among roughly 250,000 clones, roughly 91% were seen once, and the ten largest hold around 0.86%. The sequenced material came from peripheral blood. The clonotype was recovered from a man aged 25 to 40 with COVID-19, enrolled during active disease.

The CDR3 spells CASSPTTGDSGNTIYF. The DNA of the CDR3 is TGTGCCAGCTCACCCACGACGGGAGACTCTGGAAACACCATATATTTT. The rearrangement uses TRBV18 and TRBJ1-3, with D unresolved. This CDR3 comprises 16 residues. Germline V CDR1 and CDR2: KGHSH, LQKENI. Between the trimmed V and J ends, which lost 3 bases and 0 bases, there was a span of 12 bases. The complete variable domain, with remaining parts taken from reference TRBV18 and TRBJ1-3, reads NAGVMQNPRHLVRRRGQEARLRCSPMKGHSHVYWYRQLPEEGLKFMVYLQKENIIDESGMPKERFSAEFPKEGPSILRIQQVVRGDSAAYFCASSPTTGDSGNTIYFGEGSWLTVV.